The source of this TCR beta chain is a study of cytomegalovirus exposure and HLA in healthy donors. Study outcomes and limitations: Within an earlier analysis, most TCR beta V segments proved productive either about 87% or about 30% of the time. In a later analysis, donors in an Asian-associated ancestry cluster reportedly had fewer N-insertions in productive TCRs than the cohort mean.

As concerns this clone: Its antigen is as yet unknown.

The donors comprised healthy bone marrow donors. The CDR3 covers 14 residues. Germline V gene lookup returns CDR1 PRHDT and CDR2 FYEKMQ (reference sequence). After removal of 3 bases from V and 3 bases from J, the junction contained 1 base not matched to a gene. PCR employed 60 Vbeta and 13 Jbeta primers. In the original analysis: The authors later counted 70 million to 80 million unique TCR beta chains, roughly 10 million of them shared. Repertoires were generated with immunoSEQ multiplex PCR, while TCRdb's copy carries only in-frame clones and drops some. V and J calls and clone size are copied from that table; D and trimming were computed from the DNA. The table includes under 120,000 clones, 74% detected once.

The sample consisted of PBMCs. V and J are TRBV13 and TRBJ2-7; 11 bases fit TRBD1. The receptor was derived from a man aged 50-59 years in good health and CMV-seropositive. For the CDR3, the DNA is TGTGCCAGCAGCTTGGGGACAGGGGGCTACGAGCAGTACTTC. It specifies CASSLGTGGYEQYF.